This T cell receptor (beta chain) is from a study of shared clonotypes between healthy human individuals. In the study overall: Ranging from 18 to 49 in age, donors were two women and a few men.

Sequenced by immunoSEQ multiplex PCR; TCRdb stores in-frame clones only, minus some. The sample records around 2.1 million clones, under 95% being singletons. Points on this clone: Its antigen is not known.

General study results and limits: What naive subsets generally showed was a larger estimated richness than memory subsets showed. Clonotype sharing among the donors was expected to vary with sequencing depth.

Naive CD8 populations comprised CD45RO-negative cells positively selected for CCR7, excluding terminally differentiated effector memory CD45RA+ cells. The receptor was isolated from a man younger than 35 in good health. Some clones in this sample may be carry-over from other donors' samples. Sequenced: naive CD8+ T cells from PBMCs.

The CDR3 sequence is CASSGTSGRGNEQFF. CDR3 sequence (DNA): TGTGCCAGCAGCGGGACTAGCGGGAGGGGCAATGAGCAGTTCTTC. The gene calls are TRBV13 and TRBJ2-1; 16 nucleotides agree with TRBD2. V lost 5 bases to trimming and J lost 6 bases; unmatched junction nucleotides: 1. This CDR3 spans 15 amino acids. CDR1 PRHDT and CDR2 FYEKMQ come from the germline V gene (reference sequence).